The table lists the clone carrying this T cell receptor (beta chain) with a few counts. The entry originates in a study of T-cell reconstitution after alpha-beta-depleted transplantation in children. Unique molecular identifiers were used in preparing the TCRbeta library. MiXCR was run by TCRdb on the PCR reads, yielding one entry per CDR3 protein. The table shows 500,000 to 600,000 distinct CDR3 sequences, with approximately 32% occurring only once. Trimming removed 2 bases from V and 0 bases from J; junction bases left unmatched: 7. The CDR3 is 17 amino acids. Germline values: CDR1 KGHSH, CDR2 LQKENI.

This rearrangement joins TRBV18 to TRBJ1-5, with 7 bases matching TRBD1. This clonotype originated in a human donor who donated a stem cell graft to a child with aplastic anemia. This specimen was PBMCs from the stem cell graft donor, taken from the stem cell graft. This chain's CDR3 is CASSPTHRGGSNQPQHF. CDR3 in DNA: TGTGCCAGCTCACCAACGCACAGGGGAGGTAGCAATCAGCCCCAGCATTTT. The full variable domain, in which reference TRBV18 and TRBJ1-5 provide the parts outside the CDR3, is NAGVMQNPRHLVRRRGQEARLRCSPMKGHSHVYWYRQLPEEGLKFMVYLQKENIIDESGMPKERFSAEFPKEGPSILRIQQVVRGDSAAYFCASSPTHRGGSNQPQHFGDGTRLSIL.